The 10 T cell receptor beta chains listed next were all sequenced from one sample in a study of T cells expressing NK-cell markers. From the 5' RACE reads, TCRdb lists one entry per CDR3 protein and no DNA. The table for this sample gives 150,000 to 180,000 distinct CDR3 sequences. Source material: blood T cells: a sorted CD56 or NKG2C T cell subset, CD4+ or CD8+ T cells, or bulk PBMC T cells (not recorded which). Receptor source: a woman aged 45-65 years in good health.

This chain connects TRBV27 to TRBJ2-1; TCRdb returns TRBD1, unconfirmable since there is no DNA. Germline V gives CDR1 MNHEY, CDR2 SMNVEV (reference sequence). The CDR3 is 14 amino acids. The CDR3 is CASSPGFIGSEQFF.

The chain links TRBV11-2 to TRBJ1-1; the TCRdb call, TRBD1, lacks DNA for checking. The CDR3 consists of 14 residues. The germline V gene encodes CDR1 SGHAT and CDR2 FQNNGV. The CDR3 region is CASSLSGENTEAFF.

This CDR3 reads CASSQVLSGRATDTQYF. The rearrangement links TRBV4-1 to TRBJ2-3; the D call of TRBD2 rests on TCRdb alone, since no DNA is present to check it. Germline CDR1 MGHRA, CDR2 YSYEKL. There are 17 residues in the CDR3.

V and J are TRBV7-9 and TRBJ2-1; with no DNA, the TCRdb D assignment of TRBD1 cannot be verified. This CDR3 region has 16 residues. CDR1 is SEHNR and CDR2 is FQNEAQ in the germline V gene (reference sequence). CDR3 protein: CASTQSRSGSYNEQFF.

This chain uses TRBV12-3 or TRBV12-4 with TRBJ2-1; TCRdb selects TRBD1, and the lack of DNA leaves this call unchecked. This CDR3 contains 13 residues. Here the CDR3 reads CASSKGRLNEQFF.

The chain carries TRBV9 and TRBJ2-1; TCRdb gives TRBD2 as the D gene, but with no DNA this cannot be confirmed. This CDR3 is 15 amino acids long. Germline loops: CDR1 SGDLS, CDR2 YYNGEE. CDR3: CASSAGLGIYNEQFF.

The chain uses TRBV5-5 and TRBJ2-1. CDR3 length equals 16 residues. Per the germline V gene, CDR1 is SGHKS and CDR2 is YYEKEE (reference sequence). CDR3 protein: CASIPEHWSSYNEQFF.

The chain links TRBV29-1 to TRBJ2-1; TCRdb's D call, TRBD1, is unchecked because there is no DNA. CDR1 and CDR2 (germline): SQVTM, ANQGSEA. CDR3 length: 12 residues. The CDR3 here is CSCRGRDNEQFF.

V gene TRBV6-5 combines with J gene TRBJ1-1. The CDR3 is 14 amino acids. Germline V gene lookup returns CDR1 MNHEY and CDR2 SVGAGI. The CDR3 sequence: CASSYFSVETEAFF.

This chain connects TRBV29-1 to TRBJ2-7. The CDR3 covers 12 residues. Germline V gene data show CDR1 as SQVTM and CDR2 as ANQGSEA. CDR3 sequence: CSVAQSSYEQYF.